The rows below give T cell receptor beta chains drawn from one sample of a study of CD8+ T cells in alopecia areata. Clones were read by immunoSEQ multiplex PCR, and TCRdb kept only the in-frame ones, dropping some. The data hold some 220,000 clones, with under 75% observed a single time. Sample: CD4+ T cells sorted from blood, taken at week 4, from a patient treated with tofacitinib. The receptors were gathered from a human donor with alopecia areata. Both conserved end residues are part of each CDR3. The order of the fields is J gene, CDR3 length, V gene, clone size, D gene, CDR3 DNA, CDR3 protein. D genes are given only for firm matches. The size of a clone is reported for some rows only, either as once, few or many, or as a class for expanded clones.

TRBJ2-5 13 TRBV9 once - TGTGCCAGCAGCCTCAGGGCCGGGGAGACCCAGTACTTC CASSLRAGETQYF
TRBJ1-2 14 TRBV29-1 - - TGCAGCGTTAACTCCGGACGTGGAACCTATGGCTACACCTTC CSVNSGRGTYGYTF
TRBJ1-2 17 TRBV10-3 few TRBD1 TGTGCCATCAGTGGATCCCCGGGACAGGGGAACACGGATGGCTACACCTTC CAISGSPGQGNTDGYTF
TRBJ1-2 13 TRBV14 few - TGTGCCAGCAGCCAAAAACAGGGAGGGGGCTACACCTTC CASSQKQGGGYTF
TRBJ1-2 13 TRBV7-2 once - TGTGCCAGCAGCTTAGTCCCCCGTGATGGCTACACCTTC CASSLVPRDGYTF
TRBJ2-5 14 TRBV19 - TRBD1 TGTGCCAGTAGTATCAAACAGGGGTCAGAGACCCAGTACTTC CASSIKQGSETQYF
TRBJ2-3 13 TRBV29-1 - - TGCAGCGTTGGGAGACCTGAAAGAGATACGCAGTATTTT CSVGRPERDTQYF
TRBJ1-2 12 TRBV29-1 - - TGCAGCGTTGAAGAAGCCAGATATGGCTACACCTTC CSVEEARYGYTF
TRBJ1-1 11 TRBV20-1 - - TGCAGTGCTAGTCCCACGGGTGGGGCTTTCTTT CSASPTGGAFF
TRBJ1-2 13 TRBV7-9 - - TGTGCCAGCAGCTTAAGGTCCGACTATGGCTACACCTTC CASSLRSDYGYTF
TRBJ2-5 14 TRBV25-1 - - TGTGCCACCCCCCGGAGGTCGGACCAAGAGACCCAGTACTTC CATPRRSDQETQYF
TRBJ2-7 14 TRBV29-1 once TRBD1 TGCAGCGTTGAAGGGAGGCAGGGGGTGAACGAGCAGTACTTC CSVEGRQGVNEQYF
TRBJ1-1 11 TRBV20-1 few - TGCAGTGCTAGCGAGCGAGGTTCGGCTTTCTTT CSASERGSAFF
TRBJ2-6 16 TRBV5-1 - - TGCGCCAGCAGCTTGACAGGGGAGGCTGGGGCCAACGTCCTGACTTTC CASSLTGEAGANVLTF
TRBJ1-2 17 TRBV30 - - TGTGCCTGGAGTTTACAGTATCGGGCATTGGCGAACTATGGCTACACCTTC CAWSLQYRALANYGYTF
TRBJ2-1 15 TRBV7-6 - - TGTGCCAGCAGCTTAGCCACGGCGACCAGCGGTGAGCAGTTCTTC CASSLATATSGEQFF
TRBJ1-2 13 TRBV5-6 - - TGTGCCAGCAGCTTGCCCGGCAACTATGGCTACACCTTC CASSLPGNYGYTF
TRBJ1-1 14 TRBV29-1 once - TGCAGCGGCGGGGGAGGGAAAATGAACACTGAAGCTTTCTTT CSGGGGKMNTEAFF
TRBJ1-2 15 TRBV6-5 - TRBD1 TGTGCCAGCATGACCCGGGACAGGGAAGGCTATGGCTACACCTTC CASMTRDREGYGYTF
TRBJ2-3 14 TRBV5-1 - - TGCGCCAGCAGCCAACTAGATCGGACAGATACGCAGTATTTT CASSQLDRTDTQYF
TRBJ2-7 15 TRBV27 - TRBD1 TGTGCCAGCAGTTTATATTCGGGACAGCGCTACGAGCAGTACTTC CASSLYSGQRYEQYF
TRBJ1-2 13 TRBV15 - - TGTGCCACCAGCCCACCTGTAAGGGATGGCTACACCTTC CATSPPVRDGYTF
TRBJ1-1 12 TRBV29-1 - - TGCAGCGTTGATCTAGGGAGGGCAAAAGCTTTCTTT CSVDLGRAKAFF
TRBJ2-5 16 TRBV29-1 - - TGCAGCGTTGAAGGGTTTCAGGACAGCGCTCAAGAGACCCAGTACTTC CSVEGFQDSAQETQYF
TRBJ2-3 14 TRBV29-1 once - TGCAGCGTTGCCGTCCCGGGGGCCACAGATACGCAGTATTTT CSVAVPGATDTQYF
TRBJ2-4 16 TRBV27 - - TGTGCCAGCAGTCCCCTAAGGGGGGAGGCCCGCGACATTCAGTACTTC CASSPLRGEARDIQYF
TRBJ2-3 15 TRBV4-1 - TRBD1 TGCGCCAGCAGCCTGACAGGGGAGAGCACAGATACGCAGTATTTT CASSLTGESTDTQYF
TRBJ1-1 13 TRBV6-5 - - TGTGCCAGCAGTTCCCCCTCGGGCACTGAAGCTTTCTTT CASSSPSGTEAFF